The present entry profiles one T cell receptor (beta chain) with its context. What it binds is not known. Produced via immunoSEQ multiplex PCR; TCRdb's table is partial and in-frame only. The sample carries approximately 65,000 clones, about 85% recorded once. The germline V and J ends were trimmed by 0 bases and 8 bases, with 16 bases remaining between them. Looked up from germline, CDR1 is LGHNA and CDR2 is YSLEER. The CDR3 loop spans 15 amino acids. This record belongs to a study of lymphopenia after photon versus proton radiotherapy. Study outcomes and limitations: Authors raise, but do not show, better survival with proton therapy. Post-nadir diversity loss with photons came from oligoclonal expansion, particularly CD8+ Temra cells.

The chain links TRBV4-3 to TRBJ1-2; weak D call: TRBD1 (5 bases). The source was peripheral blood, collected from a patient treated with proton-based radiotherapy. The clonotype originates from a man older than 75 with esophageal cancer. This CDR3 is CASSQDRIQVRGYTF. In DNA, the CDR3 is TGCGCCAGCAGCCAAGATAGAATACAGGTCCGGGGCTACACCTTC.